This T cell receptor (beta chain) was identified in a study of blood T cell repertoires in COVID-19 (dated by TCRdb to about 2020). For the wider study: Samples covering the acute and convalescent phases of COVID-19 were provided by collaborators in the United States, Italy and Spain. Samples came from the ongoing ImmuneRACE study (first 160 participants) plus 1,254 subjects from 6 global collaborators. The repertoires were released in a freely available public database meant as a resource for research on the immune response to SARS-CoV-2. The prospective study material was composed of cDNA or gDNA derived from T cells, B-cell-depleted T cells, or PBMCs. The dataset comprised deeply sampled blood TCRbeta repertoires from subjects exposed to, actively infected with, or recovered from COVID-19. HLA class I and class II types, where available, came from metadata supplied by the sample provider rather than from assay-based typing. The sample metadata nearly always contained a de-identified subject ID, COVID-19 status, age in years and sex.

There are a few counts of this clone. No cognate antigen has been identified for it. No qualities accompany the bases; no much larger clone lies one base away. TCRbeta CDR3 regions were amplified from genomic DNA by means of the immunoSEQ Assay, a bias-controlled multiplex PCR. From the authors' description of their analysis: Nucleated cell counts per sample were estimated from amplification of reference gene primers within the assay. To quantify the absolute abundance of each unique TCRbeta CDR3 rearrangement, sequence reads were collapsed and filtered. For each sample, productive Simpson clonality was calculated as the square root of Simpson's diversity index over productive rearrangements. TCRdb stores this immuneACCESS table with in-frame sequences only. Part of the clones is absent; in the studies checked, under half of the shortfall reflects unresolved V genes, and no reason is known for the rest. V, J and clone size reflect that table, while D and trimming were determined from the DNA. The sample table lists around 99,000 clones, over 75% of them with a count of one. Of the sample, around 5.1% is held by the ten largest clones.

Whole blood was collected in K2EDTA tubes by collaborating institutions according to the institutions' own protocols. For TCRbeta analysis, collaborator samples were shipped as frozen whole blood, as isolated PBMCs, or as DNA extracted from either sample type. Beyond this particular receptor, the publication reports: The quantity of clinical and demographic metadata differed by source and by participant and was supplied without curation.

The sample consisted of peripheral blood. The TCR comes from a man aged 50 or older with acute or convalescent COVID-19.

The CDR3 region has the sequence CASSEVVSGTF. The DNA reads TGTGCCAGCAGTGAAGTGGTCAGCGGCACCTTC. This chain is built from TRBV6-1 and TRBJ1-2, with the identity of the D gene unclear. CDR1 MNHNS and CDR2 SASEGT are derived from the germline V gene. A distance of 10 bases separates the germline ends of V and J, which lose 1 base and 13 bases respectively. Taken from cysteine to phenylalanine, the CDR3 has 11 residues. The read is trimmed to its CDR3 DNA, 33 bases read in frame from base 1.